Listed here are 28 T cell receptor beta chains from one sample, sequenced in a study of T cells after yellow fever vaccination. TCRdb itself ran the 5' RACE reads through MiXCR, one entry per CDR3 protein. The sample has some 80,000 distinct CDR3 sequences, roughly 14% seen once. The sequencing used CD8+ T cells not binding an NS4B(214-222) dextramer, sorted from PBMCs, collected approximately 22 days after the first yellow fever vaccination. These receptors came from a man in his late teens or twenties who received the YFV17D yellow fever vaccine.

The sample holds a few counts of this clonotype. The chain carries TRBV20-1 and TRBJ2-3; TRBD1 matches at 7 bases. This CDR3 has 14 amino acids. Trimming at V came to 5 bases and at J to 3 bases, leaving 8 bases not matched to a gene. Germline V gene data show CDR1 as DFQATT and CDR2 as SNEGSKA (reference sequence). This CDR3 is CSARQGPGTDTQYF. CDR3 DNA sequence: TGCAGTGCTCGACAGGGACCCGGGACAGATACGCAGTATTTT.

This clonotype has more than one count but fewer than ten. The chain is built from TRBV2 and TRBJ2-5; TRBD2 aligns across 8 bases. The germline CDR1 and CDR2 sequences are SNHLY and FYNNEI. V shed 5 bases, J shed 3 bases, and the junction held 17 bases outside the gene matches. The CDR3 spans 18 residues. The chain's CDR3 is CASSTMNERGPGEETQYF. CDR3 DNA: TGTGCCAGCAGTACAATGAACGAGCGGGGGCCCGGGGAAGAGACCCAGTACTTC.

The chain couples TRBV20-1 to TRBJ2-2; D unclear. Germline CDR1 is DFQATT and CDR2 is SNEGSKA (reference sequence). V gave up 1 base and J gave up 6 bases, with 15 bases separating them. This CDR3 is built from 15 residues. Here the CDR3 reads CSARASGPEAGELFF. The CDR3 DNA reads TGCAGTGCTAGAGCATCAGGCCCCGAGGCCGGGGAGCTGTTTTTT.

V gene TRBV12-3 or TRBV12-4 combines with J gene TRBJ2-7, with D perhaps TRBD1 (6 bases). This CDR3 comprises 12 residues. Trimming took off 4 bases at V and 3 bases at J, with 7 bases between the two ends. Here the CDR3 reads CASSSTGYEQYV. The CDR3 DNA follows: TGTGCCAGCAGTTCGACAGGCTACGAGCAGTACGTC.

This clonotype has just a few counts. The V gene is TRBV6-1, the J gene TRBJ2-1; no clear D. CDR1 is MNHNS, CDR2 SASEGT, per germline. V was shortened by 6 bases and J by 2 bases, with 11 bases between the two germline ends. This CDR3 has 14 residues. This CDR3 reads CASRSEGPYNEQFF. DNA of the CDR3: TGTGCCAGCAGATCGGAAGGGCCCTACAATGAGCAGTTCTTC.

The chain carries TRBV6-1 and TRBJ2-7; D uncertain. The CDR3 is 13 amino acids. In germline, CDR1 is MNHNS, CDR2 SASEGT. V lost 4 bases and J 3 bases, leaving 10 bases between the germline ends. This CDR3 reads CASSAGDGYEQYF. As DNA, the CDR3 is TGTGCCAGCAGTGCGGGTGACGGCTACGAGCAGTACTTC.

This chain connects TRBV7-3 to TRBJ2-3, with D perhaps being TRBD1 or TRBD2 (5 bases each). Per the germline V gene, CDR1 is SGHTA and CDR2 is FQGTGA. Trimming cost V 2 bases and J 10 bases, with 13 bases left between them. The CDR3 consists of 13 residues. This CDR3 is CASSLEGPSAQYF. The CDR3 DNA reads as TGTGCCAGCAGCTTAGAGGGGCCCTCGGCGCAGTATTTT.

The chain employs TRBV29-1 and TRBJ2-2; the D gene is possibly TRBD1 (5 bases). Per germline, CDR1 SQVTM and CDR2 ANQGSEA. This CDR3 is built from 13 residues. V was trimmed by 6 bases and J by 4 bases, leaving 12 bases between them. The CDR3 here is CSVTTVITGELFF. The CDR3 DNA sequence: TGCAGCGTCACGACAGTTATCACCGGGGAGCTGTTTTTT.

This clonotype appeared a few times. The chain carries TRBV27 and TRBJ2-2; weak D call: TRBD1 (6 bases). Germline-derived CDR1 and CDR2 are MNHEY and SMNVEV (reference sequence). CDR3 length: 20 amino acids. V shed 5 bases and J shed 1 base, with 26 bases lying between them. CDR3 in amino acids: CASSPTIRGRIEWNTGELFF. The CDR3 coding sequence is TGTGCCAGCAGTCCTACCATCAGGGGAAGGATCGAGTGGAACACCGGGGAGCTGTTTTTT.

V gene TRBV7-9 combines with J gene TRBJ2-7; 8 bases match TRBD1. The germline gives CDR1 SEHNR, CDR2 FQNEAQ (reference sequence). Trimming cost V 6 bases and J 4 bases; bases outside gene matches: 11. CDR3 length equals 15 residues. The CDR3 nucleotides are TGTGCCAGCAGTTCCCCGACAGGGGAGGCGTACGAGCAGTACTTC. Translated, it gives CASSSPTGEAYEQYF.

This clonotype has a handful of counts. V gene TRBV7-2 combines with J gene TRBJ2-7; 8 positions agree with TRBD2. Germline assignment: CDR1 SGHTA and CDR2 FQGNSA. The CDR3 extends over 13 amino acids. V gave up 5 bases and J gave up 2 bases; unmatched junction bases: 2. This CDR3 reads CASSPGGAYEQYV. CDR3 nucleotides: TGTGCCAGCAGCCCCGGGGGGGCCTACGAGCAGTACGTC.

The chain recombines TRBV4-3 with TRBJ2-2; 7 bases are a match to TRBD2. V lost 3 bases, J lost 5 bases, and 9 bases stayed unmatched. The germline V gene encodes CDR1 LGHNA and CDR2 YSLEER. CDR3 size: 16 residues. For the CDR3, the DNA is TGCGCCAGCAGCCAGGGGGGACTACCCACAACCGGGGAGCTGTTTTTT. Protein product: CASSQGGLPTTGELFF.

This clonotype was recorded at least ten times. The chain joins TRBV4-1 to TRBJ1-5; the D gene is possibly TRBD1 (6 bases). The germline V and J ends were trimmed by 1 base and 6 bases, with 13 bases remaining between them. The CDR3 totals 15 residues. CDR1 and CDR2 (germline): MGHRA, YSYEKL. This CDR3 reads CASSQGPGEAQPQHF. In nucleotides, the CDR3 is TGCGCCAGCAGCCAAGGACCAGGGGAGGCTCAGCCCCAGCATTTT.

In this sample, this clonotype turned up a few times. The junction and the germline gene differ at one end; a read error may be behind it. This chain links TRBV6-4 with TRBJ2-1; 11 bases agree with TRBD2. CDR1 MRHNA and CDR2 SNTAGT come from the germline V gene. The CDR3 loop spans 13 amino acids. As DNA, the CDR3 is TGTGCCAGCAGAAAGACTAGCGGGGACCCAGTTGTCTTC. Residues: CASRKTSGDPVVF.

The V gene is TRBV11-2, the J gene TRBJ2-7; 7 bases fit TRBD2. Germline V gene lookup returns CDR1 SGHAT and CDR2 FQNNGV. Losses at the gene ends were 5 bases for V and 3 bases for J; bases not matched to a gene: 10. This CDR3 region has 15 residues. The CDR3 here is CASSVGAGDVYEQYF. Here the CDR3 DNA reads TGTGCCAGCAGCGTAGGGGCGGGGGACGTCTACGAGCAGTACTTC.

This clonotype was seen more than once but under ten times. CDR3 amino acids: CASMGPKDYGYTF. The DNA for the CDR3 is TGTGCCAGCATGGGCCCTAAGGACTATGGCTACACCTTC. The rearrangement uses TRBV6-1 and TRBJ1-2; D unresolved. Deletions cut 7 bases from V and 3 bases from J, with 12 bases between. Germline V CDR1 and CDR2: MNHNS, SASEGT. The CDR3 contains 13 residues.

This CDR3 reads CASSQDSSNTGELFF. CDR3 bases: TGCGCCAGCAGCCAAGACAGTTCGAACACCGGGGAGCTGTTTTTT. The chain has TRBV4-3 and TRBJ2-2; D remains ambiguous. The CDR3 contains 15 residues. The V end lost 0 bases, the J end lost 0 bases, and 5 bases lay between the germline ends. From germline, CDR1 is LGHNA and CDR2 YSLEER.

This chain uses TRBV11-2 with TRBJ2-7; the match to TRBD1 covers 7 bases. Losses at the gene ends were 0 bases for V and 3 bases for J; bases not matched to a gene: 5. The CDR3 length is 15 residues. Germline values: CDR1 SGHAT, CDR2 FQNNGV. The CDR3 DNA sequence: TGTGCCAGCAGCTTAGATACGGGACAGAACTACGAGCAGTACTTC. Translating gives CASSLDTGQNYEQYF.

The chain uses TRBV7-9 and TRBJ2-2, with 11 nucleotides matching TRBD1. Trimming cost V 1 base and J 7 bases; bases outside gene matches: 8. Germline assignment: CDR1 SEHNR and CDR2 FQNEAQ (reference sequence). This CDR3 has 17 amino acids. The CDR3 reads CASSLEDRTGGFGELFF. The CDR3 DNA reads as TGTGCCAGCAGCTTAGAAGACCGGACAGGGGGCTTCGGGGAGCTGTTTTTT.

The rearrangement joins TRBV11-1 to TRBJ2-3; possibly TRBD1 or TRBD2 for D (7 bases each). CDR1 SGHAT and CDR2 FQDESV come from the germline V gene (reference sequence). Trimming stripped 7 bases from V and 2 bases from J, with 16 bases between. The CDR3 contains 15 residues. This CDR3 is CASTSGGALTDTQYF. CDR3 coding DNA: TGTGCCAGCACCTCAGGGGGGGCCCTCACAGATACGCAGTATTTT.

The chain joins TRBV20-1 to TRBJ2-1, with 11 bases lining up with TRBD2. CDR1 DFQATT and CDR2 SNEGSKA come from the germline V gene (reference sequence). This CDR3 is built from 16 residues. V lost 8 bases and J lost 3; bases outside the gene matches: 12. The chain's CDR3 is CSRGTGTSGHYNEQFF. CDR3 bases: TGCAGTCGAGGAACCGGGACTAGCGGCCACTACAATGAGCAGTTCTTC.

The V call is TRBV6-5, the J call TRBJ2-5; either TRBD1 or TRBD2 may supply D (5 bases each). Germline V gene lookup returns CDR1 MNHEY and CDR2 SVGAGI. V lost 4 bases and J 5 bases, leaving 17 bases between the germline ends. This CDR3 has 15 residues. CDR3 in DNA: TGTGCCAGCAGTTTTGAGGGACGAATGGGCGAGACCCAGTACTTC. Its translation is CASSFEGRMGETQYF.

The sample holds a few counts of this clonotype. V usage is TRBV19 and J usage is TRBJ2-7; D unclear. V gave up 1 base and J gave up 1 base, with 8 bases separating them. The CDR3 is 14 residues long. Germline lookup yields CDR1 LNHDA and CDR2 SQIVND (reference sequence). The CDR3 DNA is TGTGCCAGTAGTATAGCGGGTGCGTCCTACGAGCAGTACTTC. Amino acids: CASSIAGASYEQYF. Variable domain in full (rest from reference TRBV19 and TRBJ2-7): DGGITQSPKYLFRKEGQNVTLSCEQNLNHDAMYWYRQDPGQGLRLIYYSQIVNDFQKGDIAEGYSVSREKKESFPLTVTSAQKNPTAFYLCASSIAGASYEQYFGPGTRLTVT.

This clonotype was recorded a few times. The chain joins TRBV7-9 to TRBJ1-1; D perhaps matches TRBD1 (5 bases). CDR1 and CDR2 (germline): SEHNR, FQNEAQ (reference sequence). This CDR3 comprises 13 residues. Trimming shortened V by 4 bases and J by 5 bases, and 11 bases separated the two germline ends. The CDR3 region has the DNA TGTGCCAGCAGCTCTAGAGGGGCGACTGAAGCTTTCTTT. Amino acid sequence: CASSSRGATEAFF.

The J gene is TRBJ2-5, the V gene TRBV4-1; 9 nucleotides match TRBD2. In germline, CDR1 is MGHRA, CDR2 YSYEKL. The CDR3 spans 17 residues. After removal of 0 bases from V and 3 bases from J, the junction contained 8 bases not matched to a gene. The CDR3 DNA reads as TGCGCCAGCAGCCAAGATTCGCCTAGCGGGGTTGAAGAGACCCAGTACTTC. Amino acid sequence: CASSQDSPSGVEETQYF.

This clonotype was detected only a few times. The V and J genes are TRBV20-1 and TRBJ2-3; possibly TRBD1 for D (5 bases). V was clipped by 1 base and J by 2 bases, with 13 bases between them. The germline gives CDR1 DFQATT, CDR2 SNEGSKA (reference sequence). The CDR3 totals 15 residues. CDR3 protein: CSARADSESTDTQYF. CDR3 nucleotide sequence: TGCAGTGCTAGAGCCGACAGCGAATCCACAGATACGCAGTATTTT.

The J gene is TRBJ2-1, the V gene TRBV4-1; D gene unclear. Per the germline V gene, CDR1 is MGHRA and CDR2 is YSYEKL. The CDR3 is 16 residues long. V was clipped by 0 bases and J by 2 bases, with 11 bases between them. CDR3 residues: CASSQEKLTAYNEQFF. The DNA of the CDR3 is TGCGCCAGCAGCCAAGAAAAACTTACCGCCTACAATGAGCAGTTCTTC.

This clonotype was counted only a few times. The genes are TRBV6-2 or TRBV6-3 and TRBJ2-1, with a tentative D call TRBD2 (6 bases). V was clipped by 1 base and J by 4 bases, with 14 bases between them. The CDR3 extends over 16 amino acids. CDR1 and CDR2 (germline): MNHEY, SVGEGT. The CDR3 DNA reads as TGTGCCAGCAGTTACTTGCCCGGGACTGATTACAATGAGCAGTTCTTC. This translates into CASSYLPGTDYNEQFF.